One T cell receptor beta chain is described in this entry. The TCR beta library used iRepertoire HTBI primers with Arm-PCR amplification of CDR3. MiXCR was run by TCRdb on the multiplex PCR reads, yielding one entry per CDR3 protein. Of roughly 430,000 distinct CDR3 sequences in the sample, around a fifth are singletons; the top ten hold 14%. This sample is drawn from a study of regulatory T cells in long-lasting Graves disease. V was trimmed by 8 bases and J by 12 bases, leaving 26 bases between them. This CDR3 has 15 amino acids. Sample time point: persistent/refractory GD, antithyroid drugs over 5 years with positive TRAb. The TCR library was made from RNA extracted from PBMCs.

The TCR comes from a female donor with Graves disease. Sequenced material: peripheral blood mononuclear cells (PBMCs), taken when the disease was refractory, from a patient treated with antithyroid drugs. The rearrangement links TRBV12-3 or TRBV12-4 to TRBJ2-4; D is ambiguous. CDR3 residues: CASPTTPPYSLCQYF. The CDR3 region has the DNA TGTGCCAGCCCAACAACCCCCCCCTATAGCCTTTGTCAGTACTTC.